The 18 T cell receptor beta chains reported below all come from one sample, sequenced in a study of blood T cell repertoires in COVID-19. Sequencing was performed with immunoSEQ multiplex PCR; in TCRdb, only in-frame clones are kept and a portion is missing. Of fewer than 250,000 clones in the sample, 88% are singletons; the top ten hold approximately 0.66%. Specimen: peripheral blood. The origin of the receptors is a man aged 40-50 years with acute or convalescent COVID-19.

V is TRBV21-1 and J is TRBJ1-1; the D call in the table, TRBD1, was not verified against the DNA. TRBV21-1 is a documented pseudogene. This CDR3 is 18 amino acids long. CDR3 sequence (DNA): TGTGCCAGCAGCAAAGCCAGCTGGGACAGGGTGAGGAACACTGAAGCTTTCTTT. Its translation: CASSKASWDRVRNTEAFF.

V usage is TRBV2 and J usage is TRBJ2-5; perhaps TRBD1 as D (6 bases). CDR3 size: 13 residues. V dropped 6 bases and J dropped 7 bases, with 15 bases sitting between them. Germline-derived CDR1 and CDR2 are SNHLY and FYNNEI. The DNA for the CDR3 is TGTGCCAGCAGAGGGGACACCCCGGGGACCCAGTACTTC. Translating gives CASRGDTPGTQYF.

For the CDR3, the DNA is TGTGCCAGCAGCGCCCCAGGAGGTAGCGGGTCCGGGGAGCTGTTTTTT. Its protein product is CASSAPGGSGSGELFF. V is TRBV9 and J is TRBJ2-2, with 7 nucleotides matching TRBD2. CDR1 and CDR2 (germline): SGDLS, YYNGEE. The V segment lost 3 bases and the J segment 6 bases; nucleotides outside the gene matches: 11. The CDR3 totals 16 residues.

The chain is built from TRBV5-6 and TRBJ2-5; 9 bases agree with TRBD2. There are 15 residues in the CDR3. CDR1 is SGHDT, CDR2 YYEEEE, per germline. V gave up 0 bases and J gave up 5 bases; unmatched junction bases: 5. CDR3 protein: CASSLGGRAEETQYF. CDR3 sequence (DNA): TGTGCCAGCAGCTTGGGCGGGAGGGCCGAGGAGACCCAGTACTTC.

This chain links TRBV28 with TRBJ1-1, with D hard to call. CDR3 size: 14 residues. The V end was cut by 4 bases, the J end by 1 base, with 10 bases between. The germline V gene encodes CDR1 MDHEN and CDR2 SYDVKM. This CDR3 is CASSSGGRNTEAFF. The CDR3 DNA follows: TGTGCCAGCAGTTCCGGCGGAAGGAACACTGAAGCTTTCTTT. Using reference TRBV28 and TRBJ1-1 for the parts outside the CDR3, the full variable domain is DVKVTQSSRYLVKRTGEKVFLECVQDMDHENMFWYRQDPGLGLRLIYFSYDVKMKEKGDIPEGYSVSREKKERFSLILESASTNQTSMYLCASSSGGRNTEAFFGQGTRLTVV.

This clone appeared a single time. The J gene is TRBJ2-5, the V gene TRBV5-6, with TRBD1 matching 9 bases. Germline loops: CDR1 SGHDT, CDR2 YYEEEE. The trim removed 2 bases at V and 2 bases at J, leaving 1 base unmatched. This CDR3 is built from 14 residues. CDR3 DNA sequence: TGTGCCAGCAGCTTTGGACAGGGGCAAGAGACCCAGTACTTC. It is translated as CASSFGQGQETQYF.

V is TRBV5-4 and J is TRBJ2-7; D may be TRBD2 (6 bases). Trimming pared 0 bases from V and 2 bases from J, leaving 9 bases between. The CDR3 is 14 residues long. CDR1 SGHNT and CDR2 YYREEE come from the germline V gene (reference sequence). As DNA, the CDR3 is TGTGCCAGCAGCTTGGCGCGGGGAGCCTACGAGCAGTACTTC. This codes for CASSLARGAYEQYF.

The rearrangement joins TRBV27 to TRBJ2-5; TRBD2 is a possible D gene (6 bases). The germline V and J ends were trimmed by 5 bases and 11 bases, with 15 bases remaining between them. Germline-derived CDR1 and CDR2 are MNHEY and SMNVEV (reference sequence). The CDR3 is made up of 12 amino acids. The CDR3 coding sequence is TGTGCCAGCAGTCCCACCGGGAGAACTCAGTACTTC. Protein: CASSPTGRTQYF.

The rearrangement uses TRBV15 and TRBJ1-2, with 9 bases that match TRBD1. This CDR3 is 15 amino acids long. Germline-derived CDR1 and CDR2 are LNHNV and YYDKDF (reference sequence). The V segment lost 1 base and the J segment 8 bases; nucleotides outside the gene matches: 8. The CDR3 spells CATSRGSTGGGGYTF. CDR3 nucleotide sequence: TGTGCCACCAGCAGAGGCTCGACAGGGGGAGGGGGCTACACCTTC.

CDR3 protein: CASSELCYEQYF. The CDR3 nucleotides are TGCGCCAGCAGTGAGTTATGCTACGAGCAGTACTTC. The chain employs TRBV10-1 and TRBJ2-7; no clear D. Trimming cost V 1 base and J 3 bases, with 4 bases left between them. The CDR3 contains 12 residues. Germline CDR1 reads WNHNN; CDR2 reads SYGVQD (reference sequence).

The genes are TRBV29-1 and TRBJ2-3, with 7 bases identical to TRBD2. There are 13 residues in the CDR3. The germline CDR1 and CDR2 sequences are SQVTM and ANQGSEA. J was trimmed by 3 bases and V by 7 bases; bases with no gene match: 7. In DNA, the CDR3 is TGCAGCGCCTTCCCGGGGGGAACAGATACGCAGTATTTT. Protein product: CSAFPGGTDTQYF.

This clone was found once. This sequence joins TRBV5-3 and TRBJ1-2; 7 bases are shared with TRBD1. TRBV5-3 belongs to the ORF category, with a function that is uncertain. This CDR3 has 16 amino acids. The V segment lost 8 bases and the J segment 0 bases; nucleotides outside the gene matches: 13. Here the CDR3 DNA reads TGTGCCAGCCGCCGGGACAGTGTACCATCTAACTATGGCTACACCTTC. This sequence encodes CASRRDSVPSNYGYTF.

The V call is TRBV3-1 (or the pseudogene TRBV3-2), the J call TRBJ1-3; D might be TRBD1 (5 bases). The CDR3 extends over 15 amino acids. Trimming removed 4 bases at V and 4 bases at J, with 14 bases between. Germline values: CDR1 LGHDT, CDR2 YNNKEL (reference sequence). The CDR3 DNA follows: TGTGCCAGCAGCCCTTTTACAGGTGCGGGAAACACCATATATTTT. Amino acids: CASSPFTGAGNTIYF.

The rearrangement joins TRBV6-5 to TRBJ1-6, with a weak D call TRBD1 (6 bases). Per germline, CDR1 MNHEY and CDR2 SVGAGI. This CDR3 spans 15 amino acids. V shed 7 bases and J shed 1 base, with 11 bases lying between them. The CDR3 region has the DNA TGTGCCAGCAACCCAGGGGAGTCCTATAATTCACCCCTCCACTTT. Translating gives CASNPGESYNSPLHF.

The chain combines TRBV28 with TRBJ1-5, with 8 bases that match TRBD1. The junction had 5 bases not matched to a gene; V was cut back by 7 bases and J by 0 bases. The CDR3 has 15 residues. Looked up from germline, CDR1 is MDHEN and CDR2 is SYDVKM. DNA for the CDR3: TGTGCCAGCAAGCGGACAGGGCATAGCAATCAGCCCCAGCATTTT. Protein product: CASKRTGHSNQPQHF.

This rearrangement joins TRBV19 to TRBJ2-2; no clear D gene. This CDR3 spans 14 amino acids. Per the germline V gene, CDR1 is LNHDA and CDR2 is SQIVND (reference sequence). V was trimmed by 1 base and J by 7 bases, leaving 10 bases between them. The CDR3 DNA reads as TGTGCCAGTAGTATAGGAGGAGTTTTCGGGGAGCTGTTTTTT. It yields the protein CASSIGGVFGELFF.

V is TRBV6-5 and J is TRBJ1-2, with a possible D match to TRBD1 (6 bases). Between the trimmed V and J ends, which lost 6 bases and 4 bases, there was a span of 18 bases. This CDR3 is 15 amino acids long. In germline, CDR1 is MNHEY, CDR2 SVGAGI. CDR3 protein: CASRAPRGLGYGYTF. The CDR3 DNA follows: TGTGCCAGCAGGGCCCCCAGGGGTTTAGGCTATGGCTACACCTTC.

This chain uses TRBV27 with TRBJ2-3; 14 bases fit TRBD2. Germline CDR1 MNHEY, CDR2 SMNVEV (reference sequence). The CDR3 covers 16 residues. V was clipped by 4 bases and J by 6 bases; unmatched bases: 6. The DNA of the CDR3 is TGTGCCAGCAGTTCGGGGACTAGCGGGAGAAGTGATACGCAGTATTTT. This translates into CASSSGTSGRSDTQYF.